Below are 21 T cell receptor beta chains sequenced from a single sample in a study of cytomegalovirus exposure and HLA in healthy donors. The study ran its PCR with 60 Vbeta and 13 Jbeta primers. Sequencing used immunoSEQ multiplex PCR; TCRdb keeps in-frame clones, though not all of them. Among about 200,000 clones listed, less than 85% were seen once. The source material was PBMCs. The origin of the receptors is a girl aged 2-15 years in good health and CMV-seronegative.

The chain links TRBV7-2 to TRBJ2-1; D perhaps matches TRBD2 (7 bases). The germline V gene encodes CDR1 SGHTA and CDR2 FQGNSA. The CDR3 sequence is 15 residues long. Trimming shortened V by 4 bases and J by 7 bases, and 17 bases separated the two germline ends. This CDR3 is CASSSQRGRGNEQFF. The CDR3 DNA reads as TGTGCCAGCAGCTCCCAGAGGGGGAGGGGGAATGAGCAGTTCTTC. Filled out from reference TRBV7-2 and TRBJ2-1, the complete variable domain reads GAGVSQSPSNKVTEKGKDVELRCDPISGHTALYWYRQSLGQGLEFLIYFQGNSAPDKSGLPSDRFSAERTGGSVSTLTIQRTQQEDSAVYLCASSSQRGRGNEQFFGPGTRLTVL.

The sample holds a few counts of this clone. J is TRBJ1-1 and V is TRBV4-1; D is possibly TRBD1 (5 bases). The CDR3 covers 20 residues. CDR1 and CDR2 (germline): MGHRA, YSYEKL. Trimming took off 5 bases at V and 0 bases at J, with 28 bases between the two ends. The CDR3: CASSTSAPQPDIIMNTEAFF. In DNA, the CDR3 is TGCGCCAGCAGCACCTCGGCCCCCCAACCGGACATCATCATGAACACTGAAGCTTTCTTT.

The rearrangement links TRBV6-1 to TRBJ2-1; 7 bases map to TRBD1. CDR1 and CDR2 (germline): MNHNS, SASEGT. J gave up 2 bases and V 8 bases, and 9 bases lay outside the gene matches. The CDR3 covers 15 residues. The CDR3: CASYSGTVPYNEQFF. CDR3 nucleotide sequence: TGTGCCAGCTATTCCGGGACAGTGCCCTACAATGAGCAGTTCTTC.

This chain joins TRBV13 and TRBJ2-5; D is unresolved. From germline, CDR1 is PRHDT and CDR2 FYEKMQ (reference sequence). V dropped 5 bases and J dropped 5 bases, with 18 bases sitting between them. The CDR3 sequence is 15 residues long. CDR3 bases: TGTGCCAGCAGCGCACGATCCAAGGCGGAGGAGACCCAGTACTTC. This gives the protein CASSARSKAEETQYF.

The CDR3 sequence: CASSQRGGRDGEETQYF. The CDR3 DNA reads TGCGCCAGCAGCCAAAGAGGGGGACGGGACGGAGAAGAGACCCAGTACTTC. The chain joins TRBV4-1 to TRBJ2-5, with D tentatively TRBD1 (6 bases). Germline V gene lookup returns CDR1 MGHRA and CDR2 YSYEKL. This CDR3 region has 17 residues. Trimming left V 2 bases short and J 3 bases short, with 19 bases between.

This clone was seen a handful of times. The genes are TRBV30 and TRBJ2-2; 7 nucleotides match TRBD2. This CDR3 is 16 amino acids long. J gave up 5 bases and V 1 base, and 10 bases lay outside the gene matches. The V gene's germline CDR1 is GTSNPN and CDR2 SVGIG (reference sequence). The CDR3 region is CAWSGLGRERTGELFF. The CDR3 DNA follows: TGTGCCTGGAGTGGCCTAGGGCGGGAGAGAACCGGGGAGCTGTTTTTT. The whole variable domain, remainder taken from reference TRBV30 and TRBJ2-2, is SQTIHQWPATLVQPVGSPLSLECTVEGTSNPNLYWYRQAAGRGLQLLFYSVGIGQISSEVPQNLSASRPQDRQFILSSKKLLLSDSGFYLCAWSGLGRERTGELFFGEGSRLTVL.

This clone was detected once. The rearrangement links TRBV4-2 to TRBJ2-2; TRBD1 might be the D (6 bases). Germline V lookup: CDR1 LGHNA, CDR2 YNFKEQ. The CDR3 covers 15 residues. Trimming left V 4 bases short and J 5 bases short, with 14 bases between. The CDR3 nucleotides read TGTGCCAGCAGCCCGCGGCAGGGGAAGACCGGGGAGCTGTTTTTT. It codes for CASSPRQGKTGELFF.

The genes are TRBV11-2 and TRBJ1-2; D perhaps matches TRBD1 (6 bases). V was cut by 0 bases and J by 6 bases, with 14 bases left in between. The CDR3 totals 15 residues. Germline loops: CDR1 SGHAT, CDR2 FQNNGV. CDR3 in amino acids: CASSLDPTTGNGYTF. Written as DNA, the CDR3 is TGTGCCAGCAGCTTAGACCCTACTACAGGGAATGGCTACACCTTC. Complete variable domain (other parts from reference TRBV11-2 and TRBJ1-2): EAGVAQSPRYKIIEKRQSVAFWCNPISGHATLYWYQQILGQGPKLLIQFQNNGVVDDSQLPKDRFSAERLKGVDSTLKIQPAKLEDSAVYLCASSLDPTTGNGYTFGSGTRLTVV.

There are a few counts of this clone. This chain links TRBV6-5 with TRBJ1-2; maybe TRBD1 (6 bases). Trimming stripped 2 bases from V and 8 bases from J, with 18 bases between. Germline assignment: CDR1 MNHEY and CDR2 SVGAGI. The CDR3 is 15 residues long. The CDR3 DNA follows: TGTGCCAGCAGTTACGATCGACAGGCACGTAGCGGCTACACCTTC. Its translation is CASSYDRQARSGYTF.

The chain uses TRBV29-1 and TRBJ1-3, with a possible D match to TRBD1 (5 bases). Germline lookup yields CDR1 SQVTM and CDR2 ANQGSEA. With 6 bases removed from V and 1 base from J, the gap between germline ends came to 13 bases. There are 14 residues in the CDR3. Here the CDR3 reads CSVLQGSSGNTIYF. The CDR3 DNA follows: TGCAGCGTCCTTCAGGGTTCTTCTGGAAACACCATATATTTT. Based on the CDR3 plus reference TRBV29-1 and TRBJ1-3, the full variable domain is SAVISQKPSRDICQRGTSLTIQCQVDSQVTMMFWYRQQPGQSLTLIATANQGSEATYESGFVIDKFPISRPNLTFSTLTVSNMSPEDSSIYLCSVLQGSSGNTIYFGEGSWLTVV.

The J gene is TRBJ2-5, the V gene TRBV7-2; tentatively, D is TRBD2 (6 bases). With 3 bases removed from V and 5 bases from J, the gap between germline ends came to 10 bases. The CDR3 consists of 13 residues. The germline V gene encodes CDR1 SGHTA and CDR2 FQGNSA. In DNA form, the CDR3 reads TGTGCCAGCAGCTTCGTCCGGGGGGAGACCCAGTACTTC. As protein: CASSFVRGETQYF.

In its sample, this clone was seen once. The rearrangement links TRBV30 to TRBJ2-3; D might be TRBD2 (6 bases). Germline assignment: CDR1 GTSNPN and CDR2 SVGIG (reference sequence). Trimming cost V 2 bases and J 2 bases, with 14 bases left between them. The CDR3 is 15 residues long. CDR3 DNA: TGTGCCTGGAGTAAAATAGCGGAATACACAGATACGCAGTATTTT. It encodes CAWSKIAEYTDTQYF.

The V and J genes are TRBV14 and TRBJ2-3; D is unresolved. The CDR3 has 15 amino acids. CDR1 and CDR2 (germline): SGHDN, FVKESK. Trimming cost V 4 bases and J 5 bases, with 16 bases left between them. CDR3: CASSPLIGPGDTQYF. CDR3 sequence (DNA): TGTGCCAGCAGCCCTTTAATTGGGCCTGGAGATACGCAGTATTTT.

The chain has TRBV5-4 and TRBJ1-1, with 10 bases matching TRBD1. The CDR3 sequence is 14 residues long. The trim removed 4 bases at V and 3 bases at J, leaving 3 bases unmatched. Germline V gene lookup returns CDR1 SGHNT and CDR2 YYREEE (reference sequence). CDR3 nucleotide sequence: TGTGCCAGCAGCCCAGGACAGGGGGACACTGAAGCTTTCTTT. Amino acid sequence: CASSPGQGDTEAFF.

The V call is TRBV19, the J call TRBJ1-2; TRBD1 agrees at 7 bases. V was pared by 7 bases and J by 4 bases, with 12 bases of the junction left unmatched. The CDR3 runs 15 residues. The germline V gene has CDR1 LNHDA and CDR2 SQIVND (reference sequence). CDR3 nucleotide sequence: TGTGCCAGTACCATCGGGCAGGGGGTATCCTATGGCTACACCTTC. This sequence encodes CASTIGQGVSYGYTF. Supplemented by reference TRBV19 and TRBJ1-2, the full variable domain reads DGGITQSPKYLFRKEGQNVTLSCEQNLNHDAMYWYRQDPGQGLRLIYYSQIVNDFQKGDIAEGYSVSREKKESFPLTVTSAQKNPTAFYLCASTIGQGVSYGYTFGSGTRLTVV.

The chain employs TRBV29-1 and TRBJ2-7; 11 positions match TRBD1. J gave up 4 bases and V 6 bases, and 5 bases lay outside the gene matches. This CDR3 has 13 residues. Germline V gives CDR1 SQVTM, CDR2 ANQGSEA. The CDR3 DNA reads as TGCAGCGTGGAGGGACAGGGGGTTTACGAGCAGTACTTC. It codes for CSVEGQGVYEQYF.

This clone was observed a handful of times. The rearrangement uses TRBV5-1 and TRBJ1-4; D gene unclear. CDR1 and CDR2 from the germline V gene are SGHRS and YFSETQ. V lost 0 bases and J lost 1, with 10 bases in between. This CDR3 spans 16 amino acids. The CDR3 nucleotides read TGCGCCAGCAGCTTGGGGGCAGCCAGAACTAATGAAAAACTGTTTTTT. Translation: CASSLGAARTNEKLFF.

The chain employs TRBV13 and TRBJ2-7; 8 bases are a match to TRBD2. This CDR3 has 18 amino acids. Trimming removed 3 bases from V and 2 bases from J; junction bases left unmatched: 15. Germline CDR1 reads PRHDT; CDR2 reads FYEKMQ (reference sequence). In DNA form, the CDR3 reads TGTGCCAGCAGCTTCCGGGTGCGCGGGGGGCTAGTGACCTACGAGCAGTACTTC. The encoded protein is CASSFRVRGGLVTYEQYF.

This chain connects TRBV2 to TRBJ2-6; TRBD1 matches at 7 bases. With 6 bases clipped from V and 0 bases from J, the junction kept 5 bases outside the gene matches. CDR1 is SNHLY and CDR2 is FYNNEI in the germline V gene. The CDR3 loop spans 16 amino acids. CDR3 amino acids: CASRVRGFSGANVLTF. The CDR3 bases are TGTGCCAGCAGAGTCAGGGGGTTCTCTGGGGCCAACGTCCTGACTTTC.

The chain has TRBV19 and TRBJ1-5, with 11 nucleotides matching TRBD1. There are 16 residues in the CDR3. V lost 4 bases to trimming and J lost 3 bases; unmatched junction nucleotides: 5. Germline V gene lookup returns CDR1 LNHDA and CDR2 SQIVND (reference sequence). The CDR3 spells CASSTPGQGDNQPQHF. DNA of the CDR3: TGTGCCAGTAGTACGCCGGGACAGGGGGACAATCAGCCCCAGCATTTT. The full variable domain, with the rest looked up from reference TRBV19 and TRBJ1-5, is DGGITQSPKYLFRKEGQNVTLSCEQNLNHDAMYWYRQDPGQGLRLIYYSQIVNDFQKGDIAEGYSVSREKKESFPLTVTSAQKNPTAFYLCASSTPGQGDNQPQHFGDGTRLSIL.

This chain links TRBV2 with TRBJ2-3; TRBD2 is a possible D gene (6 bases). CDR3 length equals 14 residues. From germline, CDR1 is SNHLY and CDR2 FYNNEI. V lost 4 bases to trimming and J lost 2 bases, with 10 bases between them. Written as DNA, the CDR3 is TGTGCCAGCAGTGTAAAGCGGGTCACAGATACGCAGTATTTT. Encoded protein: CASSVKRVTDTQYF.